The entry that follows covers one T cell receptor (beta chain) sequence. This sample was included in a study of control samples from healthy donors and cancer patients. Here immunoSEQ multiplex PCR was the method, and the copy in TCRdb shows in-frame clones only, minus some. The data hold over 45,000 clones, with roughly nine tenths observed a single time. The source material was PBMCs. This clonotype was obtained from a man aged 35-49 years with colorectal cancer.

The CDR3 DNA reads as TGTGCCAGCAGCCACGAAGTAGGGGTGGGGGGAGGACTGTTTTTT. This sequence encodes CASSHEVGVGGGLFF. The gene calls are TRBV5-8 and TRBJ1-4, with a possible D match to TRBD1 (5 bases). Germline loops: CDR1 SGHTS, CDR2 YDEGEE. The CDR3 runs to 15 residues. The V end lost 4 bases, the J end lost 13 bases, and 23 bases lay between the germline ends.